In this sample, the clone carrying this T cell receptor beta chain turned up many times. The data derive from a study of T cells after yellow fever vaccination. As TCR cDNA was made by 5'RACE template switching, a universal primer site and UMIs were added. MiXCR, run by TCRdb on the 5' RACE reads, gives a single entry per CDR3 protein. The repertoire holds 70,000 to 80,000 distinct CDR3 sequences, with around 7.7% as singletons. Germline lookup yields CDR1 MNHEY and CDR2 SMNVEV (reference sequence). After removal of 4 bases from V and 5 bases from J, the junction contained 1 base not matched to a gene. CDR3 length equals 14 residues.

This TCR came from a man aged 18 to 30 who received the YFV17D yellow fever vaccine. This material consisted of CD8+ T cells sorted from PBMCs, taken more than 8 days after the first yellow fever vaccination. The rearrangement joins TRBV27 to TRBJ2-3; 12 bases fit TRBD2. The CDR3 bases are TGTGCCAGCAGTTCACTAGCGGGGGGAGATACGCAGTATTTT. It codes for CASSSLAGGDTQYF.